A single TCR beta chain is shown here with its context. This entry is derived from a study of blood T cell repertoires in COVID-19. The V gene's germline CDR1 is MNHEY and CDR2 SMNVEV (reference sequence). The CDR3 covers 14 residues. The V segment lost 6 bases and the J segment 2 bases; nucleotides outside the gene matches: 5. How the authors handled the data: Amplification of reference gene primers provided the estimated nucleated cell counts. TCRdb keeps only in-frame clones here, not all; method: immunoSEQ multiplex PCR. D and trimming were read from the DNA, whereas the V and J calls and clone size are those reported in that table. In the table there are 84,000 or so clones, about 74% of which are singletons.

The chain recombines TRBV27 with TRBJ2-3, with 7 nucleotides matching TRBD1. The receptor's source is a human donor in a cohort sampled during active COVID-19. The sequencing sample was made of peripheral blood. The CDR3 DNA sequence: TGTGCCAGCAGCTGGGACAGTAACACAGATACGCAGTATTTT. This codes for CASSWDSNTDTQYF.